The clone carrying this T cell receptor (beta chain) came up a few times. TCRdb used MiXCR to reprocess the RT-PCR reads, holding one entry per CDR3 protein. The table lists hundreds of thousands of distinct CDR3 sequences, roughly 14% of them singletons. CDR1 is LGHDT, CDR2 YNNKEL, per germline (reference sequence). The length of the CDR3 is 13 residues. V was cut by 0 bases and J by 13 bases, with 15 bases left in between. The entry originates in a study of response to subunit inactivated influenza vaccine. The chain links TRBV3-1 to TRBJ1-2; D remains ambiguous. This clonotype was sampled from a man over 45 who received an inactivated influenza vaccine. This sample comprised PBMCs from blood, obtained 11 to 12 days after vaccination. CDR3 sequence reads: CASSQDRGKTPTF. The CDR3 DNA sequence: TGTGCCAGCAGCCAAGATCGGGGTAAAACCCCCACCTTC.